This TCR beta chain was captured in a study of early T cells in non-severe SARS-CoV-2 infection. Whole-study context: The authors sequenced bulk RNA from unsorted whole blood, leaving chains unpaired.

The study's findings and limits: The VDJdb matching leaned toward anti-spike CD8 responses and overlooked private and CD4 specificities.

Individual cDNA molecules received unique molecular identifiers. From the 5' RACE reads, TCRdb called clonotypes with MiXCR, one entry per CDR3 protein. Of roughly 43,000 distinct CDR3 sequences listed, 20% to 25% are singletons. There are a few counts of this clonotype. The antigen remains unidentified. One junction end does not reproduce the germline sequence, and a read error may be involved. The CDR3 is 15 residues long. Looked up from germline, CDR1 is SGHKS and CDR2 is YYEKEE (reference sequence). This receptor was obtained from an adult who was a healthcare worker with PCR-confirmed SARS-CoV-2 infection or an uninfected control (not recorded which). This chain connects TRBV5-5 to TRBJ2-7; 10 positions agree with TRBD1. The sample consisted of whole blood, taken at baseline. CDR3 sequence reads: CVSNYPGQGIYEQYF. The CDR3 DNA is TGTGTCAGCAACTACCCGGGACAGGGGATCTACGAGCAGTACTTC.